Below are 26 T cell receptor beta chains sequenced from a single sample in a study of regulatory T cells in long-lasting Graves disease. Assembly of TCR beta libraries relied on iRepertoire HTBI primers together with Arm-PCR of CDR3 regions. In TCRdb, the multiplex PCR reads were re-called with MiXCR into one record per CDR3 protein. The sample contains 400,000 to 500,000 distinct CDR3 sequences, about a sixth of which appear only once. The time point: newly diagnosed GD, antithyroid drugs for less than 3 months. PBMCs provided the RNA from which the TCR library was made. These data also featured in a second study, about T cells in Graves' hyperthyroidism and ophthalmopathy.

Sequenced material: peripheral blood mononuclear cells (PBMCs), taken at new diagnosis, from a patient treated with antithyroid drugs. These receptor sequences come from a young woman with Graves disease.

This clonotype has a count of ten or more. J is TRBJ2-1 and V is TRBV7-2, with 7 bases identical to TRBD1. There are 14 residues in the CDR3. V shed 4 bases and J 6 bases; nucleotides not matched to a gene: 6. Per the germline V gene, CDR1 is SGHTA and CDR2 is FQGNSA. The CDR3 DNA is TGTGCCAGCAGCTCCCGGGACAGATTCAATGAGCAGTTCTTC. It translates to CASSSRDRFNEQFF.

This clonotype was found many times. The chain has TRBV20-1 and TRBJ2-4; weak D call: TRBD1 (6 bases). The CDR3 loop spans 14 amino acids. The V end was cut by 6 bases, the J end by 2 bases, with 14 bases between. Germline CDR1 is DFQATT and CDR2 is SNEGSKA (reference sequence). CDR3 coding DNA: TGCAGTGCGCATACCACAGGGTCCAAAAACATTCAGTACTTC. Amino acid sequence: CSAHTTGSKNIQYF.

Notes on this clonotype: This clone may be a read error of a much larger clone one base away. The V call is TRBV11-2, the J call TRBJ2-1; D may be TRBD2 (5 bases). Looked up from germline, CDR1 is SGHAT and CDR2 is FQNNGV. CDR3 length equals 14 residues. Written as DNA, the CDR3 is TGTGCCAGCAGCTTACCTTACTCGAGGGTTGAGCGGTTCTTC. It yields the protein CASSLPYSRVERFF.

The chain combines TRBV4-3 with TRBJ2-1; the match to TRBD1 covers 12 bases. The CDR3 spans 15 residues. Germline assignment: CDR1 LGHNA and CDR2 YSLEER. After removal of 5 bases from V and 7 bases from J, the junction contained 6 bases not matched to a gene. Here the CDR3 DNA reads TGCGCCAGCAGCATCCGGGACAGGGGGCTGAATGAGCAGTTCTTC. It translates to CASSIRDRGLNEQFF.

Notes on this clonotype: It may be a read error: a sequence one base away is much more abundant. The chain is built from TRBV7-2 and TRBJ2-1, with D unclear. This CDR3 contains 14 residues. CDR1 and CDR2 from the germline V gene are SGHTA and FQGNSA. V lost 2 bases to trimming and J lost 10 bases, with 15 bases between them. As DNA, the CDR3 is TGTGCCAGCAGCTTACTGGCAGCCCCCTACGAGCAGTTCTTC. Protein sequence: CASSLLAAPYEQFF.

V and J are TRBV7-9 and TRBJ2-7; unclear D gene. Trimming pared 1 base from V and 3 bases from J, leaving 7 bases between. CDR1 and CDR2 from the germline V gene are SEHNR and FQNEAQ (reference sequence). The CDR3 runs 13 residues. CDR3 region: CASSLVTVYEQYF. CDR3 DNA sequence: TGTGCCAGCAGCTTAGTCACGGTCTACGAGCAGTACTTC.

In this sample, this clonotype turned up many times. The rearrangement uses TRBV7-2 and TRBJ2-1; 9 bases fit TRBD2. The CDR3 is 14 residues long. The V segment lost 5 bases and the J segment 5 bases; nucleotides outside the gene matches: 4. From germline, CDR1 is SGHTA and CDR2 FQGNSA. CDR3 DNA: TGTGCCAGCAGCCCGCGGACTAGCGACAATGAGCAGTTCTTC. Translation: CASSPRTSDNEQFF.

This clonotype was seen a few times. The chain has TRBV12-3 or TRBV12-4 and TRBJ2-7, with a possible D match to TRBD2 (5 bases). The V and J ends lost 3 bases and 3 bases respectively, with 15 bases between them. The CDR3 extends over 15 amino acids. This chain's CDR3 is CASSLEADGNYEQYF. DNA for the CDR3: TGTGCCAGCAGTTTGGAGGCAGATGGTAACTACGAGCAGTACTTC.

This clonotype came up many times. V gene TRBV12-3 or TRBV12-4 combines with J gene TRBJ1-5, with 11 bases aligning to TRBD1. The V gene end was trimmed by 6 bases and the J gene end by 5 bases; junction bases not matched to a gene: 6. The CDR3 sequence is 15 residues long. The CDR3 nucleotides read TGTGCCAGCAGGGACAGGGGGCGTTCGTATCAGCCCCAGCATTTT. Its protein is CASRDRGRSYQPQHF.

This clonotype appeared many times. CDR3 coding DNA: TGTGCCAGCAGCTTAGCGTTCCTAGCGGGAGTCAATGAGCAGTTCTTC. This sequence encodes CASSLAFLAGVNEQFF. The chain carries TRBV7-2 and TRBJ2-1; 10 bases align to TRBD2. This CDR3 region has 16 residues. Per the germline V gene, CDR1 is SGHTA and CDR2 is FQGNSA. The V and J ends lost 0 bases and 6 bases, in that order; junction bases with no gene match: 5.

Only a few counts were recorded for this clonotype. The V call is TRBV3-1, the J call TRBJ2-7; D is uncertain. The CDR3 consists of 12 residues. Trimming took 0 bases from V and 6 from J, leaving 6 bases between them. From germline, CDR1 is LGHDT and CDR2 YNNKEL (reference sequence). This CDR3 reads CASSQDGIEQYF. CDR3 DNA: TGTGCCAGCAGCCAAGATGGAATCGAGCAGTACTTC.

J is TRBJ2-3 and V is TRBV11-2, with 8 bases matching TRBD2. The DNA end is more similar to TRBJ2-1, so the J call may be wrong. This CDR3 region has 14 residues. Germline assignment: CDR1 SGHAT and CDR2 FQNNGV. The CDR3 bases are TGTGCCAGCAGCGGGACTAGAACCCCCAATGAGCAGTTCTTC. Translation gives CASSGTRTPNEQFF.

The rearrangement joins TRBV7-8 to TRBJ2-5, with 8 bases identical to TRBD2. The CDR3 is 16 residues long. Germline CDR1 SGHVS, CDR2 FQNEAQ. V gave up 5 bases and J gave up 7 bases; unmatched junction bases: 15. The CDR3 reads CASSTQLAATGSTQYF. The DNA for the CDR3 is TGTGCCAGCAGCACCCAACTAGCGGCTACGGGGTCGACCCAGTACTTC.

This clonotype was detected only a few times. This chain links TRBV5-1 with TRBJ2-1, with TRBD2 identical over 7 bases. Germline-derived CDR1 and CDR2 are SGHRS and YFSETQ. Losses at the gene ends were 5 bases for V and 4 bases for J; bases not matched to a gene: 12. The CDR3 runs to 16 residues. The CDR3 DNA reads as TGCGCCAGCAGGTCCTCGGGCGGGAGACCTTACAATGAGCAGTTCTTC. Translated, it gives CASRSSGGRPYNEQFF.

The rearrangement links TRBV5-6 to TRBJ2-5; maybe TRBD2 (6 bases). CDR1 SGHDT and CDR2 YYEEEE come from the germline V gene. The CDR3 loop spans 15 amino acids. V lost 2 bases and J lost 4, with 15 bases in between. The CDR3, as DNA: TGTGCCAGCAGCTTACGGGGGAGAGGAGGAGAGACCCAGTACTTC. It translates to CASSLRGRGGETQYF.

In this sample, this clonotype turned up many times. The J gene is TRBJ2-1, the V gene TRBV7-2; the match to TRBD2 covers 14 bases. Germline CDR1 and CDR2: SGHTA and FQGNSA. With V trimmed by 7 bases and J by 4 bases, 6 bases remained unmatched. There are 16 residues in the CDR3. CDR3 sequence reads: CASKGLAGVNYNEQFF. CDR3 DNA: TGTGCCAGCAAGGGACTAGCGGGAGTAAATTACAATGAGCAGTTCTTC.

The genes are TRBV20-1 and TRBJ2-1; 11 nucleotides match TRBD2. The CDR3 has 16 residues. V trimming: 3 bases; J trimming: 6 bases; junction bases outside the gene matches: 10. Germline V gives CDR1 DFQATT, CDR2 SNEGSKA (reference sequence). CDR3 DNA: TGCAGTGCTAGTGGTGTGACTAGCGGGATTATCAATGAGCAGTTCTTC. As protein: CSASGVTSGIINEQFF.

This clonotype was found many times. V gene TRBV6-5 combines with J gene TRBJ1-1, with D possibly TRBD1 on 6 matching bases. CDR3 length: 11 amino acids. Germline CDR1 reads MNHEY; CDR2 reads SVGAGI. V was pared by 4 bases and J by 8 bases, with 8 bases between. CDR3 coding DNA: TGTGCCAGCAGTTGGACAGCCGAAGCTTTCTTT. Translated, it gives CASSWTAEAFF.

Only a few counts were recorded for this clonotype. Possible read error: a much larger clone is one base away. The chain links TRBV2 to TRBJ2-1; D is unresolved. CDR3 size: 15 residues. Germline CDR1 is SNHLY and CDR2 is FYNNEI. Trimming took 5 bases from V and 2 from J, leaving 13 bases between them. As DNA, the CDR3 is TGTGCCAGCAGTACCGCGACCCTGCCCTACAATGAGCAGTTCTTC. This sequence encodes CASSTATLPYNEQFF.

This clonotype was recorded many times. The chain recombines TRBV5-1 with TRBJ2-7, with 13 bases that match TRBD2. In germline, CDR1 is SGHRS, CDR2 YFSETQ. The CDR3 is made up of 17 amino acids. Trimming cost V 4 bases and J 3 bases; bases outside gene matches: 10. The CDR3 DNA reads as TGCGCCAGCAGCAGGACTAGCGGGAGTGCCCTAGTCTACGAGCAGTACTTC. Encoded protein: CASSRTSGSALVYEQYF.

This clonotype was seen at least ten times. The chain recombines TRBV11-2 with TRBJ2-1; 11 nucleotides match TRBD2. Germline loops: CDR1 SGHAT, CDR2 FQNNGV. V trimming: 3 bases; J trimming: 9 bases; junction bases outside the gene matches: 7. The CDR3 has 15 amino acids. The CDR3 coding sequence is TGTGCCAGCAGCTTCTCTCGACTAGCGGGGACTGAGCAGTTCTTC. Translated, it gives CASSFSRLAGTEQFF.

This clonotype was counted at least ten times. J is TRBJ2-7 and V is TRBV28, with D tentatively TRBD2 (5 bases). CDR1 and CDR2 from the germline V gene are MDHEN and SYDVKM. The CDR3 is made up of 11 amino acids. Trimming shortened V by 3 bases and J by 6 bases, and 6 bases separated the two germline ends. CDR3 sequence reads: CASSFGGEQYF. The CDR3 region has the DNA TGTGCCAGCAGTTTCGGAGGCGAGCAGTACTTC. The whole variable domain, filled in from reference TRBV28 and TRBJ2-7, reads DVKVTQSSRYLVKRTGEKVFLECVQDMDHENMFWYRQDPGLGLRLIYFSYDVKMKEKGDIPEGYSVSREKKERFSLILESASTNQTSMYLCASSFGGEQYFGPGTRLTVT.

This clonotype was detected only a few times. The conserved phenylalanine or tryptophan normally closing the CDR3 is absent here, so this likely arose from a read error. V usage is TRBV7-9 and J usage is TRBJ1-1; 9 positions agree with TRBD1. V shed 5 bases and J 11 bases; nucleotides not matched to a gene: 12. This CDR3 has 14 amino acids. Per germline, CDR1 SEHNR and CDR2 FQNEAQ (reference sequence). The CDR3 DNA sequence: TGTGCCAGCAGCCCCGACACAGGGGGCAGTTATGCTTTCCTT. Its translation is CASSPDTGGSYAFL.

This clonotype was detected only a few times. V is TRBV3-1 and J is TRBJ2-2; D might be TRBD1 (6 bases). The CDR3 is 17 residues long. Trimming left V 0 bases short and J 6 bases short, with 17 bases between. Germline CDR1 is LGHDT and CDR2 is YNNKEL (reference sequence). The CDR3 DNA reads as TGTGCCAGCAGCCAAGATCTTGTGGGGGCGAGAGCCGGGGAGCTGTTTTTT. It translates to CASSQDLVGARAGELFF.

This clonotype was observed many times. The J gene is TRBJ2-1, the V gene TRBV9; D possibly corresponds to TRBD2 (6 bases). The CDR3 sequence is 16 residues long. V was shortened by 0 bases and J by 2 bases, with 12 bases between the two germline ends. CDR1 and CDR2 from the germline V gene are SGDLS and YYNGEE. The CDR3 bases are TGTGCCAGCAGCGTAGAGGCGGGGTGGACCTACAATGAGCAGTTCTTC. This encodes CASSVEAGWTYNEQFF. The full variable domain, in which reference TRBV9 and TRBJ2-1 provide the parts outside the CDR3, is DSGVTQTPKHLITATGQRVTLRCSPRSGDLSVYWYQQSLDQGLQFLIQYYNGEERAKGNILERFSAQQFPDLHSELNLSSLELGDSALYFCASSVEAGWTYNEQFFGPGTRLTVL.

The table lists this clonotype with many counts. This chain joins TRBV29-1 and TRBJ2-5; the D is unclear. This CDR3 region has 11 residues. The germline V and J ends were trimmed by 7 bases and 5 bases, with 11 bases remaining between them. The germline CDR1 and CDR2 sequences are SQVTM and ANQGSEA. The CDR3 DNA reads as TGCAGCGACGGGCGGTTGGAGACCCAGTACTTC. Translation gives CSDGRLETQYF.